A selection of T cell receptor beta chains follows, all from one sample in a study of OX40 agonist ivuxolimab in advanced cancers. The data were produced by immunoSEQ multiplex PCR, yet TCRdb's version contains in-frame clones alone and is incomplete. The table has fewer than 65,000 clones, around nine tenths seen once. The sample here was CD4+ or CD8+ T cells sorted from blood, taken in a trial of the OX40 agonist ivuxolimab. All receptors come from an adult with an advanced solid tumor such as melanoma, head and neck, liver or kidney cancer. The CDR3 runs from the conserved cysteine through the conserved F or W. The D gene is left open where the match is weak. Size is omitted from some rows. Given values are once, few, many or a class for expanded clones.

d_gene	v_gene	j_gene	abundance	len	CDR3nt	CDR3aa
.	TRBV2	TRBJ2-2	.	11	TGTGCCAGCTCGTATACCGGGGAGCTGTTTTTT	CASSYTGELFF
TRBD2	TRBV19	TRBJ2-7	.	15	TGTGCCAGTACCCTATCGGGGGGTACCGCCTACGAGCAGTACTTC	CASTLSGGTAYEQYF
TRBD1	TRBV6-5	TRBJ2-1	once	13	TGTGCCAGCAGCTCACAGGGGGTAGGTGAGCAGTTCTTC	CASSSQGVGEQFF
.	TRBV19	TRBJ1-4	.	14	TGTGCCAGTAGTGTCCGGGATTGGGGTGAAAAACTGTTTTTT	CASSVRDWGEKLFF
TRBD2	TRBV5-6	TRBJ2-1	.	16	TGTGCCAGCAGCTTCCCGGGACTAGCGGCTAAAGATGAGCAGTTCTTC	CASSFPGLAAKDEQFF
.	TRBV14	TRBJ2-1	once	12	TGTGCCAGCAGCCAAGTAACGCTTGAGCAGTTCTTC	CASSQVTLEQFF
.	TRBV30	TRBJ2-2	.	16	TGTGCCTGGAGTGTAACACAGGGTGCGAACACCGGGGAGCTGTTTTTT	CAWSVTQGANTGELFF
.	TRBV7-8	TRBJ1-2	.	13	TGTGCCAGCAGCTTAGCCGGCAGGGATGGCTACACCTTC	CASSLAGRDGYTF
.	TRBV4-1	TRBJ1-3	once	18	TGCGCCAGCAGCCAACAGAAGGGGGTCAAGTTTTCTGGAAACACCATATATTTT	CASSQQKGVKFSGNTIYF
.	TRBV6-5	TRBJ2-3	.	14	TGTGCCAGCAGTTTGGGGCAGCACACAGATACGCAGTATTTT	CASSLGQHTDTQYF
.	TRBV10-3	TRBJ2-7	.	11	TGTGCCACCAATTTCTCTAAAAAGCAGTACTTC	CATNFSKKQYF
.	TRBV28	TRBJ2-3	once	13	TGTGCCAGCAGTTTACCCCCGTCAGATACGCAGTATTTT	CASSLPPSDTQYF
.	TRBV5-1	TRBJ2-1	.	16	TGCGCCAGCAGCTTGTTGACAGGTACGTCCTACAATGAGCAGTTCTTC	CASSLLTGTSYNEQFF
.	TRBV6-6	TRBJ1-1	.	14	TGTGCCAGCAGTTATGGGAGGGGAAACACTGAAGCTTTCTTT	CASSYGRGNTEAFF
.	TRBV7-9	TRBJ2-2	.	17	TGTGCCAGCAGCTCACTTACCGGGACACAGAACACCGGGGAGCTGTTTTTT	CASSSLTGTQNTGELFF
TRBD2	TRBV4-1	TRBJ2-2	.	16	TGCGCCAGCAGCCGGGAGGGTCCCGGGAACACCGGGGAGCTGTTTTTT	CASSREGPGNTGELFF
.	TRBV2	TRBJ2-1	.	15	TGTGCCAGCAGTTATCTAGCGTCCTCCTACAATGAGCAGTTCTTC	CASSYLASSYNEQFF
TRBD1	TRBV5-6	TRBJ2-7	.	14	TGTGCCAGCAGCATCCTGGGACAGACCTACGAGCAGTACTTC	CASSILGQTYEQYF
TRBD1	TRBV4-1	TRBJ2-5	.	14	TGCGCCAGCAGCCAAGGGGACAGGCCAGAGACCCAGTACTTC	CASSQGDRPETQYF